The present entry profiles one T cell receptor beta chain with its context. This sample was taken from a study of blood T cell repertoires in COVID-19. Sequencing was performed with immunoSEQ multiplex PCR; in TCRdb, only in-frame clones are kept and a portion is missing. This sample has 310,000 or so clones; nearly 90% occur once, and the top ten carry less than 6%. Participants, about 18 to 89 years old, spanned some 23 US areas. Categorization into cohorts depended on clinical history that participants reported. The study counted Cohort 3 donors as recovered given two negative PCRs, clearance, or symptom resolution. V was trimmed by 0 bases and J by 4 bases, leaving 9 bases between them. Looked up from germline, CDR1 is MGHRA and CDR2 is YSYEKL. This CDR3 comprises 14 residues.

The receptor comes from a woman aged 25 to 39 who had recovered from COVID-19. The V call is TRBV4-1, the J call TRBJ1-1; no reliable D call. Sequencing was done on a sample of PBMCs or T cells enriched from blood (not recorded which). Written as DNA, the CDR3 is TGCGCCAGCAGCCAAGAAATAGTCGGCACTGAAGCTTTCTTT. Translation: CASSQEIVGTEAFF.